This T cell receptor beta chain was profiled in a study of blood T cell repertoires in COVID-19. For the study at large: The samples span acute and convalescent COVID-19 from the United States, Italy and Spain.

Trimming stripped 4 bases from V and 3 bases from J, with 13 bases between. This CDR3 is 15 amino acids long. The germline gives CDR1 MNHEY, CDR2 SMNVEV (reference sequence). Per the authors' pipeline: The assay estimated nucleated cells by amplifying reference gene primers. The protocol was immunoSEQ multiplex PCR, while the TCRdb copy is restricted to in-frame clones and leaves out a portion. That table gives V, J and clone size, and the DNA gave D and trimming. The data show 150,000 to 200,000 clones, with approximately 87% seen just once and roughly 3.3% held by the top ten. The chain joins TRBV27 to TRBJ2-1, with D perhaps matching TRBD2 (5 bases). The sequencing input was peripheral blood. The origin of this receptor is a man aged 18 to 29 with active or convalescent COVID-19. The CDR3 DNA is TGTGCCAGCAGTTCGTCTTTCCGGGACTACAATGAGCAGTTCTTC. This sequence encodes CASSSSFRDYNEQFF.